Listed below are T cell receptor beta chains from one sample, sequenced in a study of spatial heterogeneity in lung cancer. TCRdb redid the calling of the 5' RACE reads with MiXCR, one entry per CDR3 protein. The data show some 47,000 distinct CDR3 sequences, less than 9% seen once. This specimen consisted of PBMCs, obtained at surgery. The receptors here all came from a female donor with early-stage non-small cell lung cancer. The CDR3 runs from the conserved cysteine through the conserved F or W. D genes are given only for firm matches. Only part of the rows carry a size: once, few, many, or a class if the clone is expanded.

D gene: TRBD1; V gene: TRBV7-2; clone size: NA; J gene: TRBJ2-3; CDR3 protein: CASSPGQGRGDTQYF; CDR3 DNA: TGTGCCAGCAGCCCGGGACAGGGGCGGGGAGATACGCAGTATTTT
D gene: TRBD2; V gene: TRBV7-8; clone size: few; J gene: TRBJ2-5; CDR3 protein: CASSLLFSGAQETQYF; CDR3 DNA: TGTGCCAGCAGTCTACTTTTTAGCGGGGCTCAAGAGACCCAGTACTTC
D gene: TRBD1; V gene: TRBV27; clone size: NA; J gene: TRBJ1-1; CDR3 protein: CASRKQGAPEAFF; CDR3 DNA: TGTGCCAGCAGGAAACAGGGGGCCCCTGAAGCTTTCTTT
D gene: NA; V gene: TRBV29-1; clone size: NA; J gene: TRBJ1-2; CDR3 protein: CSVRAPIVDGYTF; CDR3 DNA: TGCAGCGTGAGGGCCCCTATAGTGGATGGCTACACCTTC
D gene: NA; V gene: TRBV19; clone size: few; J gene: TRBJ1-2; CDR3 protein: CATLRQNGYTF; CDR3 DNA: TGTGCCACCCTAAGACAGAATGGCTACACCTTC
D gene: NA; V gene: TRBV18; clone size: few; J gene: TRBJ2-3; CDR3 protein: CASSLRIGAGGTDTQYF; CDR3 DNA: TGTGCCAGCTCCCTCCGGATCGGGGCAGGAGGCACAGATACGCAGTATTTT
D gene: TRBD2; V gene: TRBV28; clone size: many; J gene: TRBJ2-3; CDR3 protein: CASSFGGGFTDTQYF; CDR3 DNA: TGTGCCAGCAGTTTTGGGGGAGGGTTCACAGATACGCAGTATTTT
D gene: NA; V gene: TRBV7-2; clone size: few; J gene: TRBJ2-5; CDR3 protein: CASSSTARRGETQYF; CDR3 DNA: TGTGCCAGCAGCTCGACAGCCAGGAGAGGGGAGACCCAGTACTTC
D gene: NA; V gene: TRBV2; clone size: NA; J gene: TRBJ1-2; CDR3 protein: CASRDDDGDGYTF; CDR3 DNA: TGTGCCAGCAGGGACGACGATGGGGATGGCTACACCTTC
D gene: NA; V gene: TRBV27; clone size: many; J gene: TRBJ1-5; CDR3 protein: CASSLGTFNSNQPQHF; CDR3 DNA: TGTGCCAGCAGTTTAGGGACCTTCAACAGCAATCAGCCCCAGCATTTT
D gene: TRBD1; V gene: TRBV6-2/TRBV6-3; clone size: medium-sized; J gene: TRBJ2-1; CDR3 protein: CAITGTGPREQFF; CDR3 DNA: TGTGCCATAACCGGGACAGGTCCTCGTGAGCAGTTCTTC
D gene: TRBD1; V gene: TRBV5-4; clone size: many; J gene: TRBJ1-2; CDR3 protein: CASSLETGVGGYTF; CDR3 DNA: TGTGCCAGCAGCTTGGAGACAGGGGTTGGGGGCTACACCTTC
D gene: TRBD2; V gene: TRBV4-2; clone size: NA; J gene: TRBJ2-1; CDR3 protein: CASSQGTSRDNEQFF; CDR3 DNA: TGTGCCAGCAGCCAAGGGACTAGCCGAGACAATGAGCAGTTCTTC
D gene: NA; V gene: TRBV20-1; clone size: few; J gene: TRBJ2-7; CDR3 protein: CSARPGAQLDEQYF; CDR3 DNA: TGCAGTGCTAGACCGGGGGCACAACTGGACGAGCAGTACTTC
D gene: NA; V gene: TRBV18; clone size: many; J gene: TRBJ2-7; CDR3 protein: CASSPRSSGEQYF; CDR3 DNA: TGTGCCAGCTCCCCCCGTTCGTCCGGCGAGCAGTACTTC
D gene: NA; V gene: TRBV5-1; clone size: NA; J gene: TRBJ2-1; CDR3 protein: CASSIEPRDEQFF; CDR3 DNA: TGCGCCAGCAGCATTGAACCACGGGATGAGCAGTTCTTC
D gene: NA; V gene: TRBV18; clone size: many; J gene: TRBJ2-6; CDR3 protein: CASSPEDTGSSGANVLTF; CDR3 DNA: TGTGCCAGCTCACCGGAAGATACAGGGAGCTCTGGGGCCAACGTCCTGACTTTC
D gene: NA; V gene: TRBV29-1; clone size: NA; J gene: TRBJ2-1; CDR3 protein: CSARRGNEQFF; CDR3 DNA: TGCAGCGCTAGGAGGGGAAATGAGCAGTTCTTC
D gene: NA; V gene: TRBV5-6; clone size: NA; J gene: TRBJ1-6; CDR3 protein: CASSLEGTYNSPLHF; CDR3 DNA: TGTGCCAGCAGCTTAGAGGGCACCTATAATTCACCCCTCCACTTT
D gene: NA; V gene: TRBV11-2; clone size: many; J gene: TRBJ2-3; CDR3 protein: CASSLRDNPFSTDTQYF; CDR3 DNA: TGTGCCAGCAGCTTACGGGACAACCCCTTTAGCACAGATACGCAGTATTTT
D gene: TRBD1; V gene: TRBV10-3; clone size: many; J gene: TRBJ2-7; CDR3 protein: CAIGVDRGLDEQYF; CDR3 DNA: TGTGCCATCGGAGTGGACAGGGGTTTGGACGAGCAGTACTTC
D gene: NA; V gene: TRBV19; clone size: many; J gene: TRBJ2-1; CDR3 protein: CASSIFTGTGDNEQFF; CDR3 DNA: TGTGCCAGTAGTATCTTCACCGGGACTGGAGACAATGAGCAGTTCTTC
D gene: NA; V gene: TRBV4-3; clone size: many; J gene: TRBJ2-1; CDR3 protein: CASSQDYGGPPYNEQFF; CDR3 DNA: TGCGCCAGCAGCCAAGATTACGGGGGACCCCCTTACAATGAGCAGTTCTTC
D gene: TRBD1; V gene: TRBV5-6; clone size: NA; J gene: TRBJ1-1; CDR3 protein: CASSWGTGALNTEAFF; CDR3 DNA: TGTGCCAGCAGCTGGGGGACAGGGGCTTTGAACACTGAAGCTTTCTTT
D gene: TRBD2; V gene: TRBV6-5; clone size: NA; J gene: TRBJ2-2; CDR3 protein: CASSLAGGLKVNTGELFF; CDR3 DNA: TGTGCCAGCAGTTTAGCGGGGGGGCTAAAAGTAAACACCGGGGAGCTGTTTTTT
D gene: TRBD2; V gene: TRBV5-1; clone size: NA; J gene: TRBJ2-5; CDR3 protein: CASSFSGGETQYF; CDR3 DNA: TGCGCCAGCAGCTTTAGCGGGGGTGAGACCCAGTACTTC
D gene: NA; V gene: TRBV7-9; clone size: few; J gene: TRBJ1-1; CDR3 protein: CASSLESWGTNTEAFF; CDR3 DNA: TGTGCCAGCAGCTTAGAGTCTTGGGGAACAAACACTGAAGCTTTCTTT
D gene: NA; V gene: TRBV19; clone size: few; J gene: TRBJ2-7; CDR3 protein: CASSNPTGGGREQYF; CDR3 DNA: TGTGCCAGTAGTAACCCTACTGGGGGGGGCCGCGAGCAGTACTTC
D gene: TRBD2; V gene: TRBV6-2/TRBV6-3; clone size: few; J gene: TRBJ2-1; CDR3 protein: CASRRLAGTSGEQFF; CDR3 DNA: TGTGCCAGCAGGCGACTAGCGGGGACCAGTGGTGAGCAGTTCTTC
D gene: NA; V gene: TRBV28; clone size: NA; J gene: TRBJ2-7; CDR3 protein: CASSPSLYEQYF; CDR3 DNA: TGTGCCAGCAGTCCGTCGCTTTACGAGCAGTACTTC
D gene: NA; V gene: TRBV20-1; clone size: few; J gene: TRBJ1-2; CDR3 protein: CSAPPPLGVVGYTF; CDR3 DNA: TGCAGTGCTCCTCCCCCCCTAGGGGTCGTTGGCTACACCTTC
D gene: NA; V gene: TRBV5-6; clone size: once; J gene: TRBJ1-1; CDR3 protein: CASSLVRANTEAFF; CDR3 DNA: TGTGCCAGCAGCTTGGTCAGAGCTAACACTGAAGCTTTCTTT
D gene: NA; V gene: TRBV9; clone size: many; J gene: TRBJ1-1; CDR3 protein: CASSVGMNTEAFF; CDR3 DNA: TGTGCCAGCAGCGTTGGGATGAACACTGAAGCTTTCTTT
D gene: TRBD2; V gene: TRBV5-1; clone size: NA; J gene: TRBJ2-1; CDR3 protein: CASSSVTSGVGNEQFF; CDR3 DNA: TGCGCCAGCAGCTCAGTGACTAGCGGGGTTGGCAATGAGCAGTTCTTC
D gene: NA; V gene: TRBV28; clone size: NA; J gene: TRBJ2-7; CDR3 protein: CASTPSGLGYEQYF; CDR3 DNA: TGTGCCAGCACCCCGTCCGGGCTGGGTTACGAGCAGTACTTC
D gene: NA; V gene: TRBV7-2; clone size: few; J gene: TRBJ2-7; CDR3 protein: CASSPVLAYEQYF; CDR3 DNA: TGTGCCAGCAGCCCGGTGTTAGCCTACGAGCAGTACTTC
D gene: NA; V gene: TRBV7-2; clone size: few; J gene: TRBJ1-1; CDR3 protein: CASSLGPRNTEAFF; CDR3 DNA: TGTGCCAGCAGCTTAGGACCGAGGAACACTGAAGCTTTCTTT
D gene: TRBD1; V gene: TRBV10-1; clone size: few; J gene: TRBJ1-5; CDR3 protein: CASSESSHRGPGIYSNQPQHF; CDR3 DNA: TGCGCCAGCAGTGAGTCGTCCCACAGGGGGCCCGGAATTTATAGCAATCAGCCCCAGCATTTT
D gene: TRBD1; V gene: TRBV7-2; clone size: many; J gene: TRBJ2-7; CDR3 protein: CASSLALGTGHEQYF; CDR3 DNA: TGTGCCAGCAGCTTAGCCCTAGGGACAGGGCACGAGCAGTACTTC
D gene: NA; V gene: TRBV4-1; clone size: NA; J gene: TRBJ1-4; CDR3 protein: CASSQVIWSNEKLFF; CDR3 DNA: TGCGCCAGCAGCCAAGTAATCTGGTCCAATGAAAAACTGTTTTTT
D gene: NA; V gene: TRBV12-3/TRBV12-4; clone size: many; J gene: TRBJ2-2; CDR3 protein: CASTGTGELFF; CDR3 DNA: TGTGCCAGCACAGGGACCGGGGAGCTGTTTTTT
D gene: NA; V gene: TRBV30; clone size: many; J gene: TRBJ2-5; CDR3 protein: CASLSGGTQYF; CDR3 DNA: TGTGCCTCCCTATCCGGGGGGACCCAGTACTTC
D gene: NA; V gene: TRBV20-1; clone size: NA; J gene: TRBJ2-4; CDR3 protein: CSAREGVRDIQYF; CDR3 DNA: TGCAGTGCTAGAGAGGGGGTCAGGGACATTCAGTACTTC
D gene: NA; V gene: TRBV28; clone size: many; J gene: TRBJ2-3; CDR3 protein: CASRGPTDTQYF; CDR3 DNA: TGTGCCAGCAGGGGACCCACAGATACGCAGTATTTT
D gene: TRBD2; V gene: TRBV5-4; clone size: NA; J gene: TRBJ2-7; CDR3 protein: CASTIAGAPGEQYF; CDR3 DNA: TGTGCCAGCACCATAGCGGGGGCGCCTGGGGAGCAGTACTTC
D gene: NA; V gene: TRBV20-1; clone size: NA; J gene: TRBJ2-1; CDR3 protein: CSARGIGGGLYNEQFF; CDR3 DNA: TGCAGTGCTAGAGGTATAGGCGGGGGCCTTTACAATGAGCAGTTCTTC
D gene: NA; V gene: TRBV12-3/TRBV12-4; clone size: NA; J gene: TRBJ2-7; CDR3 protein: CASSSGPITFEQYF; CDR3 DNA: TGTGCCAGCAGTTCCGGCCCCATTACCTTCGAGCAGTACTTC
D gene: TRBD1; V gene: TRBV6-2/TRBV6-3; clone size: NA; J gene: TRBJ2-7; CDR3 protein: CASSFGQVDYEQYF; CDR3 DNA: TGTGCCAGCAGTTTCGGACAGGTCGACTACGAGCAGTACTTC
D gene: NA; V gene: TRBV6-1; clone size: few; J gene: TRBJ1-1; CDR3 protein: CASKPGLYTEAFF; CDR3 DNA: TGTGCCAGCAAACCGGGACTTTACACTGAAGCTTTCTTT